This T cell receptor (beta chain) derives from a study of response to subunit inactivated influenza vaccine. The study, taken as a whole, reports: Authors suggested each seasonal influenza vaccination recruits few new T cells.

The CDR3 loop spans 11 amino acids. Germline loops: CDR1 MNHEY, CDR2 SVGAGI. TCRdb independently ran MiXCR on the RT-PCR reads; one entry per CDR3 protein. The table lists under 500,000 distinct CDR3 sequences, around 9.9% of them singletons. A note on this clonotype: Antigen unknown. A read error may explain this, as a much larger clone is one base away.

The V call is TRBV6-5, the J call TRBJ2-5, with a possible D match to TRBD2 (6 bases). This sample comprised PBMCs from blood, obtained about 40 days after vaccination. The origin of this receptor is a man aged 45-65 years who received an inactivated influenza vaccine. Here the CDR3 reads CASRLRETRYF. In nucleotides, the CDR3 is TGTGCCAGCAGACTACGGGAGACCCGGTACTTC.